The 16 T cell receptor beta chains in this list originate from one sample, sequenced in a study of long-term antiretroviral therapy in people with HIV. They ran version v3.0 of the immunoSEQ assay at survey level. Sequencing was performed with immunoSEQ multiplex PCR; in TCRdb, only in-frame clones are kept and a portion is missing. Of around 25,000 clones detected, less than 80% appear once; the ten largest clones hold approximately 11%. The sample consisted of unsorted PBMCs, taken 1.1 years before starting antiretroviral therapy. These receptors were collected from a woman aged 35 to 49 with HIV.

The V call is TRBV7-9, the J call TRBJ2-2; D gene unclear. Per the germline V gene, CDR1 is SEHNR and CDR2 is FQNEAQ (reference sequence). V was cut by 4 bases and J by 6 bases, with 15 bases left in between. The CDR3 is made up of 15 amino acids. As DNA, the CDR3 is TGTGCCAGCAGCTCCAGTAAGGAAGGGCCCGGGGAGCTGTTTTTT. Protein sequence: CASSSSKEGPGELFF.

This sequence joins TRBV6-1 and TRBJ1-4, with D tentatively TRBD1 (5 bases). This CDR3 is built from 14 residues. Trimming left V 8 bases short and J 7 bases short, with 17 bases between. The germline V gene has CDR1 MNHNS and CDR2 SASEGT. The CDR3 nucleotides read TGTGCCAGCCGCCCCTGGGGGGAGGGTGAAAAACTGTTTTTT. Translation gives CASRPWGEGEKLFF.

This chain connects TRBV29-1 to TRBJ1-1; the D is unclear. CDR1 is SQVTM, CDR2 ANQGSEA, per germline. Trimming left V 4 bases short and J 1 base short, with 1 base between. The CDR3 runs to 10 residues. CDR3 loop: CSVANTEAFF. For the CDR3, the DNA is TGCAGCGTTGCGAACACTGAAGCTTTCTTT.

With respect to this clone: The sample carries other DNA sequences with the same CDR3. V is TRBV5-1 and J is TRBJ2-3; 8 bases map to TRBD2. Looked up from germline, CDR1 is SGHRS and CDR2 is YFSETQ. With 0 bases clipped from V and 4 bases from J, the junction kept 1 base outside the gene matches. CDR3 length: 14 residues. Here the CDR3 DNA reads TGCGCCAGCAGCTTGGTCGGGGGGGCAGATACGCAGTATTTT. Amino acids: CASSLVGGADTQYF.

This clone was counted a few times. V and J are TRBV29-1 and TRBJ2-7; 12 bases line up with TRBD2. J lost 6 bases, V lost 2 bases, and 8 bases had no gene match. Germline-derived CDR1 and CDR2 are SQVTM and ANQGSEA. CDR3 size: 15 residues. This CDR3 reads CSVESPSGRASEQYF. CDR3 coding DNA: TGCAGCGTTGAATCTCCTAGCGGGAGGGCGAGCGAGCAGTACTTC.

V is TRBV27 and J is TRBJ2-7; TRBD1 agrees at 8 bases. The J segment lost 3 bases and the V segment lost 5 bases, leaving 3 bases of the junction unmatched. Germline CDR1 reads MNHEY; CDR2 reads SMNVEV (reference sequence). The CDR3 consists of 13 residues. The CDR3 coding sequence is TGTGCCAGCAGTGCGACAGGGGTCTACGAGCAGTACTTC. Translated: CASSATGVYEQYF.

In its sample, this clone was seen a few times. This rearrangement joins TRBV2 to TRBJ2-7; D might be TRBD2 (5 bases). Per germline, CDR1 SNHLY and CDR2 FYNNEI. Trimming removed 7 bases from V and 6 bases from J, with 10 bases in between. The CDR3 sequence is 11 residues long. CDR3 residues: CASTAGLEQYF. CDR3 sequence (DNA): TGTGCCAGCACTGCAGGACTCGAGCAGTACTTC.

This chain links TRBV27 with TRBJ2-1, with D perhaps assigned TRBD1 or TRBD2 (5 bases each). V gave up 7 bases and J gave up 6 bases, with 16 bases separating them. This CDR3 contains 14 residues. Germline V gene lookup returns CDR1 MNHEY and CDR2 SMNVEV (reference sequence). CDR3 sequence (DNA): TGTGCCAGCACCCCCTCCGGGACGGTCAATGAGCAGTTCTTC. Translation: CASTPSGTVNEQFF.

This clone was counted a few times. The chain combines TRBV6-5 with TRBJ2-2, with no clear D. CDR3 length equals 8 residues. The V gene lost 11 bases and the J gene lost 9 bases, with 4 bases spanning the gap. Germline loops: CDR1 MNHEY, CDR2 SVGAGI. The CDR3: CAPRELFF. In DNA, the CDR3 is TGTGCCCCCAGGGAGCTGTTTTTT.

The chain is built from TRBV9 and TRBJ2-2, with 9 bases lining up with TRBD2. The CDR3 is 15 residues long. From germline, CDR1 is SGDLS and CDR2 YYNGEE. With V trimmed by 3 bases and J by 4 bases, 4 bases remained unmatched. The chain's CDR3 is CASSAAGGSTGELFF. The DNA of the CDR3 is TGTGCCAGCAGCGCCGCGGGAGGGAGCACCGGGGAGCTGTTTTTT.

The V and J genes are TRBV29-1 and TRBJ1-1; 8 bases are shared with TRBD1. The CDR3 length is 11 residues. V lost 7 bases to trimming and J lost 4 bases; unmatched junction nucleotides: 2. Per the germline V gene, CDR1 is SQVTM and CDR2 is ANQGSEA. The CDR3 DNA follows: TGCAGCGCAGACAGGGGCACTGAAGCTTTCTTT. Translated: CSADRGTEAFF. Full variable domain (remainder filled in from reference TRBV29-1 and TRBJ1-1): SAVISQKPSRDICQRGTSLTIQCQVDSQVTMMFWYRQQPGQSLTLIATANQGSEATYESGFVIDKFPISRPNLTFSTLTVSNMSPEDSSIYLCSADRGTEAFFGQGTRLTVV.

The V call is TRBV5-5, the J call TRBJ2-7; TRBD2 matches at 11 bases. V lost 1 base to trimming and J lost 2 bases; unmatched junction nucleotides: 11. CDR3 size: 18 residues. Germline V gene sequence: CDR1 SGHKS, CDR2 YYEKEE (reference sequence). The CDR3 protein is CASSLHLASGRKTYEQYF. The CDR3 coding sequence is TGTGCCAGCAGCTTGCATTTGGCTAGCGGGAGGAAAACCTACGAGCAGTACTTC.

V usage is TRBV5-1 and J usage is TRBJ2-6; D not certain. The CDR3 has 16 amino acids. Germline-derived CDR1 and CDR2 are SGHRS and YFSETQ. V lost 0 bases and J 0 bases, leaving 7 bases between the germline ends. DNA of the CDR3: TGCGCCAGCAGCTTGGCTACATCCTCTGGGGCCAACGTCCTGACTTTC. Its translation is CASSLATSSGANVLTF.

As for this clone: At one boundary the junction diverges from the germline segment, which might be a read error. This chain uses TRBV11-3 with TRBJ2-7; D call uncertain. The CDR3 runs to 14 residues. Germline CDR1 and CDR2: SGHNT and YENEEA. The CDR3 spells CASSLDTQEASLNF. DNA of the CDR3: TGTGCCAGCAGCTTAGACACCCAGGAAGCGTCGTTGAACTTC.

This chain links TRBV2 with TRBJ2-7; TRBD2 matches at 9 bases. The V gene's germline CDR1 is SNHLY and CDR2 FYNNEI. The CDR3 totals 15 residues. V lost 4 bases and J lost 9; bases outside the gene matches: 13. This chain's CDR3 is CASSGDRGGAAWQYF. The DNA for the CDR3 is TGTGCCAGCAGTGGGGACCGCGGGGGGGCGGCGTGGCAGTACTTC.

This sequence joins TRBV11-2 and TRBJ1-1; the D is unclear. Germline CDR1 and CDR2: SGHAT and FQNNGV. The germline V and J ends were trimmed by 1 base and 5 bases, with 5 bases remaining between them. This CDR3 is 12 amino acids long. The CDR3 nucleotides read TGTGCCAGCAGCTTAGGGCGTACTGAAGCTTTCTTT. Translating it yields CASSLGRTEAFF.